Listed below are T cell receptor beta chains from one sample, sequenced in a study of blood T cell repertoires in COVID-19. Only in-frame clones appear in the TCRdb table, and some are missing; sequencing was by immunoSEQ multiplex PCR. The sample contains approximately 450,000 clones, roughly 87% of which appear only once. The specimen was PBMCs or T cells enriched from blood (not recorded which). These TCRs come from a woman aged 18-29 years with acute COVID-19. CDR3s include the opening cysteine and the closing phenylalanine or tryptophan. A D gene is named only where the DNA matches it firmly. The listing skips clone size in some rows; elsewhere it reads once, few, many or a size class.

d_gene,len,j_gene,abundance,v_gene,CDR3aa,CDR3nt
.,13,TRBJ1-1,.,TRBV28,CASTSIDRLEAFF,TGTGCCAGCACCTCTATAGACAGGCTTGAAGCTTTCTTT
TRBD2,13,TRBJ2-1,.,TRBV30,CAWSVQREQQQFF,TGTGCCTGGAGTGTTCAGCGGGAGCAACAGCAGTTCTTC
TRBD1,13,TRBJ2-2,.,TRBV19,CASVTQGAGELFF,TGTGCCAGTGTTACGCAGGGGGCCGGGGAGCTGTTTTTT
TRBD2,16,TRBJ2-1,once,TRBV4-3,CASSQATSGVYNEQFF,TGCGCCAGCAGCCAAGCAACTAGCGGGGTATACAATGAGCAGTTCTTC
.,15,TRBJ1-5,.,TRBV27,CASSLSRVGDQPQHF,TGTGCCAGCAGTTTATCCCGGGTCGGGGATCAGCCCCAGCATTTT
TRBD2,18,TRBJ2-6,.,TRBV19,CASKWASGSRPGANVLTF,TGTGCTAGTAAGTGGGCTAGCGGGAGTAGACCTGGGGCCAACGTCCTGACTTTC
.,13,TRBJ2-1,.,TRBV5-1,CASSLQGYNEQFF,TGCGCCAGCAGCTTACAGGGCTACAATGAGCAGTTCTTC
.,13,TRBJ1-5,.,TRBV10-3,CAISEEDHQPQHF,TGTGCCATCAGTGAGGAGGATCATCAGCCCCAGCATTTT
TRBD1,17,TRBJ1-4,once,TRBV7-8,CASSLGDRGGLNEKLFF,TGTGCCAGCAGCTTAGGGGACAGGGGAGGGTTAAATGAAAAACTGTTTTTT
.,17,TRBJ1-5,.,TRBV2,CASSEARGGGGNQPQHF,TGTGCCAGCAGTGAAGCGCGTGGGGGGGGAGGCAATCAGCCCCAGCATTTT
.,14,TRBJ1-2,.,TRBV7-2,CASIMQEGNYGYTF,TGTGCCAGCATCATGCAGGAGGGAAACTATGGCTACACCTTC
.,11,TRBJ2-7,.,TRBV20-1,CSATDIYEQYF,TGCAGTGCTACGGACATCTACGAGCAGTACTTC
.,15,TRBJ2-6,.,TRBV27,CASRLTGSGANVLTF,TGTGCCAGCAGGCTGACGGGGTCTGGGGCCAACGTCCTGACTTTC
.,12,TRBJ1-5,.,TRBV3-1/TRBV3-2,CASSPWHQPQHF,TGTGCCAGCAGCCCATGGCATCAGCCCCAGCATTTT
TRBD2,15,TRBJ2-1,.,TRBV7-9,CASSPQRDPYNEQFF,TGTGCCAGCAGCCCCCAGCGGGACCCGTACAATGAGCAGTTCTTC
.,16,TRBJ2-1,.,TRBV9,CASSVRTGSSVDEQFF,TGTGCCAGCAGCGTAAGAACAGGATCTTCGGTAGATGAGCAGTTCTTC
.,15,TRBJ1-2,.,TRBV7-9,CASSSIVERRYGYTF,TGTGCCAGCAGCTCTATTGTCGAGCGTCGCTATGGCTACACCTTC
.,13,TRBJ1-6,.,TRBV3-1/TRBV3-2,CASSRGRHSPLHF,TGTGCCAGCAGCCGGGGCAGACATTCACCCCTCCACTTT
TRBD1,16,TRBJ1-4,.,TRBV14,CASSQDRTGKNEKLFF,TGTGCCAGCAGCCAAGATCGGACAGGGAAAAACGAAAAACTGTTTTTT
.,15,TRBJ1-3,.,TRBV2,CASSELDSSGNTIYF,TGTGCCAGCAGTGAACTGGACAGCTCTGGAAACACCATATATTTT
.,14,TRBJ2-3,.,TRBV10-3,CAISALPSTDTQYF,TGTGCCATCAGTGCCCTACCTTCCACAGATACGCAGTATTTT
TRBD1,14,TRBJ1-5,few,TRBV27,CASSSGQGNQPQHF,TGTGCCAGCAGTTCAGGACAGGGCAATCAGCCCCAGCATTTT
.,14,TRBJ1-1,.,TRBV30,CAWSVGGKGTEAFF,TGTGCCTGGAGTGTGGGGGGAAAGGGGACTGAAGCTTTCTTT
TRBD2,15,TRBJ2-1,.,TRBV7-2,CASSLVVAGGFEQFF,TGTGCCAGCAGCTTAGTGGTAGCGGGAGGTTTTGAGCAGTTCTTC
TRBD1,14,TRBJ1-5,.,TRBV10-1,CASSPDRGDQPQHF,TGCGCCAGCAGTCCCGACAGGGGTGATCAGCCCCAGCATTTT
.,15,TRBJ2-1,once,TRBV3-1/TRBV3-2,CASSFRGAYDNEQFF,TGTGCCAGCAGCTTCCGGGGGGCGTATGACAATGAGCAGTTCTTC
TRBD1,15,TRBJ1-4,.,TRBV5-1,CASRAGTGVFEKLFF,TGCGCCAGCAGGGCCGGGACAGGGGTTTTTGAAAAACTGTTTTTT
TRBD1,16,TRBJ2-2,.,TRBV7-2,CASSPRQGSRTGELFF,TGTGCCAGCAGCCCGAGACAGGGAAGTAGAACCGGGGAGCTGTTTTTT
TRBD1,13,TRBJ1-1,.,TRBV6-5,CASNRGMNTEAFF,TGTGCCAGCAACAGGGGGATGAACACTGAAGCTTTCTTT
.,13,TRBJ2-7,.,TRBV27,CASSPSGVREQYF,TGTGCCAGCAGTCCCTCAGGGGTAAGAGAGCAGTACTTC
.,13,TRBJ2-7,.,TRBV30,CAWNMRVGYEQYF,TGTGCCTGGAACATGAGGGTCGGCTACGAGCAGTACTTC
.,14,TRBJ1-1,.,TRBV7-3,CASSFSSRGAEAFF,TGTGCCAGCAGCTTCTCCAGTCGGGGGGCTGAAGCTTTCTTT
.,16,TRBJ2-7,.,TRBV5-6,CASRLFTAQGRYEQYF,TGTGCCAGCAGGCTTTTTACTGCACAGGGGAGGTACGAGCAGTACTTC
TRBD1,13,TRBJ1-2,once,TRBV29-1,CSVEGQGKYGYTF,TGCAGCGTTGAAGGACAGGGGAAGTATGGCTACACCTTC
TRBD1,15,TRBJ1-4,.,TRBV6-5,CASNTRDRGNEKLFF,TGTGCCAGCAACACCCGGGACAGGGGTAATGAAAAACTGTTTTTT
.,13,TRBJ2-5,.,TRBV13,CASSWEGGETQYF,TGTGCCAGCAGCTGGGAGGGGGGGGAGACCCAGTACTTC
TRBD1,15,TRBJ1-2,.,TRBV5-5,CASSHTGQGRYGYTF,TGTGCCAGCAGCCACACCGGACAGGGGAGATATGGCTACACCTTC
TRBD1,13,TRBJ1-1,.,TRBV6-5,CATYFDRGTEAFF,TGTGCCACCTACTTTGACAGGGGCACTGAAGCTTTCTTT
.,18,TRBJ2-1,.,TRBV5-5,CASSPRSGLGSIDNEQFF,TGTGCCAGCAGCCCCCGGTCAGGGCTTGGGTCTATTGACAATGAGCAGTTCTTC
TRBD2,13,TRBJ2-5,.,TRBV7-2,CASSSKTSGAQYF,TGTGCCAGCAGCTCCAAGACTAGCGGGGCCCAGTACTTC
.,14,TRBJ1-5,.,TRBV2,CASSLQGESQPQHF,TGTGCCAGCAGTCTCCAGGGTGAAAGTCAGCCCCAGCATTTT
TRBD1,14,TRBJ2-1,few,TRBV6-1,CASSYRQGGNEQFF,TGTGCCAGCAGTTATAGACAGGGTGGGAATGAGCAGTTCTTC
TRBD2,14,TRBJ2-1,few,TRBV7-9,CASSSPGLAYEQFF,TGTGCCAGCAGCTCGCCGGGACTAGCCTATGAGCAGTTCTTC
.,15,TRBJ1-2,.,TRBV18,CASSPQIIGAYGYTF,TGTGCCAGCTCACCACAAATTATCGGAGCGTATGGCTACACCTTC
TRBD2,15,TRBJ2-1,.,TRBV7-2,CASSKLAGGRGEQFF,TGTGCCAGCAGCAAACTAGCGGGGGGGCGTGGTGAGCAGTTCTTC
.,17,TRBJ2-7,.,TRBV6-1,CASSEGAGGFDSYEQYF,TGTGCCAGCAGTGAAGGGGCAGGAGGGTTTGACTCCTACGAGCAGTACTTC
.,13,TRBJ1-2,.,TRBV2,CASRGGANYGYTF,TGTGCCAGCAGGGGGGGTGCAAACTATGGCTACACCTTC
TRBD1,14,TRBJ1-5,.,TRBV15,CATQGGLSNQPQHF,TGTGCCACCCAGGGGGGCTTGAGCAATCAGCCCCAGCATTTT
TRBD2,16,TRBJ2-5,.,TRBV6-5,CASSYRLAGVRETQYF,TGTGCCAGCAGTTACAGACTAGCGGGAGTACGGGAGACCCAGTACTTC
TRBD2,17,TRBJ2-4,.,TRBV6-1,CASSVTSGSGTKNIQYF,TGTGCCAGCAGTGTCACTAGCGGGAGTGGTACCAAAAACATTCAGTACTTC
.,13,TRBJ2-7,.,TRBV27,CASRSLTAYEQYF,TGTGCCAGCAGGTCACTGACAGCCTACGAGCAGTACTTC
.,16,TRBJ2-5,.,TRBV11-3,CASSLGQDRDQETQYF,TGTGCCAGCAGCTTAGGGCAGGACAGAGACCAAGAGACCCAGTACTTC